Below, one T cell receptor (beta chain) is given with its context. Its antigen is as yet unknown. This entry comes from a study of CXCR3-negative and CXCR3-positive naive CD8 T cells. Whole-study results and caveats: Both naive subsets had comparably high diversity; memory CD8+ cells much lower. Naive subsets expressed similar surface CD5; TRB CDR3 features served to infer TCR strength. CXCR3-expressing naive cells carried TRB CDR3s more hydrophobic than those of CXCR3-negative naive cells. Similar TRBV-TRBJ gene usage was seen in naive CXCR3-negative and CXCR3-positive cells, but not in memory cells.

Sorting yielded triplicates of about 330,000 cells for each CD8+ T cell subset. The CDR3 loop spans 16 amino acids. Each TRB cDNA library was prepared by 5' RACE (with UMI labels). TCRdb reprocessed the 5' RACE reads and stores each CDR3 protein as one record, lacking DNA. Its clone listing holds some 100,000 distinct CDR3 sequences. This clonotype originated in a human donor in good health. Some clones in this sample may be carry-over from other donors' samples. The sample was naive CXCR3+ CD8+ T cells from blood. The subset here: CD45RO-CCR7+CD27+CD95- naive CD8+ T cells expressing CXCR3 (TNR3+). The chain is built from TRBV12-3 or TRBV12-4 and TRBJ2-1; the D call of TRBD2 rests on TCRdb alone, since no DNA is present to check it. The CDR3: CASRPGLAGPYNEQFF.